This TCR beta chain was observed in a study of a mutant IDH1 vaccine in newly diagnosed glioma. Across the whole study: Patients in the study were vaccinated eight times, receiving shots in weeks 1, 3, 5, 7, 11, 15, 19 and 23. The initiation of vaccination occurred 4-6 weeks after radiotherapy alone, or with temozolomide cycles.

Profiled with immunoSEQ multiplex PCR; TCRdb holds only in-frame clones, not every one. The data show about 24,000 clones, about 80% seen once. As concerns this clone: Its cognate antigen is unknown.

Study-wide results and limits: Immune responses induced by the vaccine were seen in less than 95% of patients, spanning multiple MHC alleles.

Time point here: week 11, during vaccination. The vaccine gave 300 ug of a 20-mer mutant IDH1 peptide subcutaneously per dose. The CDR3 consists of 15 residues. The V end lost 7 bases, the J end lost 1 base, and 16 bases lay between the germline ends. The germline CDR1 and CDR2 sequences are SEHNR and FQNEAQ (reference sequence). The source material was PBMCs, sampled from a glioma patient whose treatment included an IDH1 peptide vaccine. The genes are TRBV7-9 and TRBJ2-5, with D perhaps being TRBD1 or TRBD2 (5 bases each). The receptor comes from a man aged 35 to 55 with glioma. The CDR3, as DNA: TGTGCCAGCACCGAGGGGTGGGTAAGCCAAGAGACCCAGTACTTC. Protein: CASTEGWVSQETQYF. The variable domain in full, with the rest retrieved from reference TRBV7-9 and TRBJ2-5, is DTGVSQNPRHKITKRGQNVTFRCDPISEHNRLYWYRQTLGQGPEFLTYFQNEAQLEKSRLLSDRFSAERPKGSFSTLEIQRTEQGDSAMYLCASTEGWVSQETQYFGPGTRLLVL.